The 26 T cell receptor beta chains listed next were all sequenced from one sample in a study of PD-1 blockade in mismatch repair-deficient tumors (dated by TCRdb to 2015 to 2018). Library method: the immunoSEQ multiplex PCR assay. The table was pulled from immuneACCESS by TCRdb, which kept in-frame rearrangements only. Such tables lose some clones; where checked, under half of the loss comes from unresolved V genes, and the rest has no known cause. The sample table holds roughly 48,000 clones, of which around 77% were seen once. The ten largest account for around 3.5% of the sample. Reading the label with the study, this specimen's time point is: peripheral blood before pembrolizumab. This specimen was PBMCs, taken before pembrolizumab treatment. These TCRs come from an adult with mismatch repair-deficient cancer.

J is TRBJ2-3 and V is TRBV27; no clear D gene. Trimming removed 4 bases from V and 0 bases from J, with 5 bases in between. In germline, CDR1 is MNHEY, CDR2 SMNVEV (reference sequence). The CDR3 extends over 13 amino acids. CDR3 protein: CASSWSSTDTQYF. For the CDR3, the DNA is TGTGCCAGCAGTTGGTCTAGCACAGATACGCAGTATTTT.

This chain uses TRBV2 with TRBJ2-5; D remains unclear. The CDR3 has 13 residues. Trimming stripped 4 bases from V and 2 bases from J, with 8 bases between. Germline CDR1 is SNHLY and CDR2 is FYNNEI. CDR3 in amino acids: CASSVRQQETQYF. Written as DNA, the CDR3 is TGTGCCAGCAGTGTGAGGCAGCAAGAGACCCAGTACTTC.

In this sample, this clone turned up once. The chain recombines TRBV5-1 with TRBJ2-3, with 8 bases lining up with TRBD2. Germline trimming cut 4 bases from V and 3 bases from J; bases unmatched to any gene: 7. Germline V gene sequence: CDR1 SGHRS, CDR2 YFSETQ. The length of the CDR3 is 15 residues. CDR3 region: CASSDGTSVTDTQYF. The CDR3 nucleotides read TGCGCCAGCAGCGACGGGACTAGTGTGACAGATACGCAGTATTTT.

The chain uses TRBV4-1 and TRBJ1-4; the D is unclear. Germline CDR1 is MGHRA and CDR2 is YSYEKL. The CDR3 sequence is 16 residues long. Trimming stripped 0 bases from V and 4 bases from J, with 12 bases between. The CDR3 loop reads CASSQDGRAGNEKLFF. The DNA for the CDR3 is TGCGCCAGCAGCCAAGACGGGAGGGCAGGTAATGAAAAACTGTTTTTT.

This sequence joins TRBV2 and TRBJ1-2; the D is unclear. The V gene's germline CDR1 is SNHLY and CDR2 FYNNEI. Trimming took off 6 bases at V and 7 bases at J, with 15 bases between the two ends. This CDR3 spans 13 amino acids. The CDR3 coding sequence is TGTGCCAGCAGCCAGCAGGATGTGCGTGGCTACACCTTC. Its translation: CASSQQDVRGYTF.

The J gene is TRBJ1-1, the V gene TRBV6-6; D unclear. Per germline, CDR1 MNHNY and CDR2 SVGAGI (reference sequence). V was shortened by 2 bases and J by 3 bases, with 13 bases between the two germline ends. There are 15 residues in the CDR3. The CDR3 region is CASSYHSKVDTEAFF. The DNA for the CDR3 is TGTGCCAGCAGTTACCATAGCAAGGTGGACACTGAAGCTTTCTTT.

This clone appeared once. The CDR3 is CAWSASGGLTEAFF. Here the CDR3 DNA reads TGTGCCTGGAGTGCCTCGGGGGGTCTAACTGAAGCTTTCTTT. V usage is TRBV30 and J usage is TRBJ1-1, with D possibly TRBD1 on 5 matching bases. The CDR3 extends over 14 amino acids. The germline CDR1 and CDR2 sequences are GTSNPN and SVGIG (reference sequence). Trimming pared 1 base from V and 5 bases from J, leaving 14 bases between.

The V call is TRBV18, the J call TRBJ1-2, with D hard to call. Germline V gene data show CDR1 as KGHSH and CDR2 as LQKENI. CDR3 length: 15 residues. Trimming pared 4 bases from V and 0 bases from J, leaving 12 bases between. CDR3: CASSRQETTNYGYTF. CDR3 nucleotides: TGTGCCAGCTCACGACAAGAAACGACTAACTATGGCTACACCTTC. The full variable domain, its missing parts supplied by reference TRBV18 and TRBJ1-2, is NAGVMQNPRHLVRRRGQEARLRCSPMKGHSHVYWYRQLPEEGLKFMVYLQKENIIDESGMPKERFSAEFPKEGPSILRIQQVVRGDSAAYFCASSRQETTNYGYTFGSGTRLTVV.

V and J are TRBV5-6 and TRBJ2-2; D unresolved. Germline CDR1 reads SGHDT; CDR2 reads YYEEEE. This CDR3 contains 15 residues. The V gene lost 6 bases and the J gene lost 4 bases, with 16 bases spanning the gap. The CDR3 DNA follows: TGTGCCAGCACCTCAGTCAGTGTTCTCACCGGGGAGCTGTTTTTT. Amino acid sequence: CASTSVSVLTGELFF. The whole variable domain, remainder taken from reference TRBV5-6 and TRBJ2-2, is DAGVTQSPTHLIKTRGQQVTLRCSPKSGHDTVSWYQQALGQGPQFIFQYYEEEERQRGNFPDRFSGHQFPNYSSELNVNALLLGDSALYLCASTSVSVLTGELFFGEGSRLTVL.

This chain joins TRBV27 and TRBJ2-7; 11 bases map to TRBD2. CDR1 MNHEY and CDR2 SMNVEV come from the germline V gene (reference sequence). V gave up 4 bases and J gave up 1 base; unmatched junction bases: 6. The CDR3 is 16 residues long. The CDR3 reads CASSSGGTSGSYEQYF. CDR3 in DNA: TGTGCCAGCAGTTCTGGAGGGACTAGCGGTTCCTACGAGCAGTACTTC.

The rearrangement uses TRBV7-9 and TRBJ2-5; no clear D. This CDR3 is 15 amino acids long. Per the germline V gene, CDR1 is SEHNR and CDR2 is FQNEAQ (reference sequence). V gave up 3 bases and J gave up 3 bases, with 14 bases separating them. Here the CDR3 DNA reads TGTGCCAGCAGCTTTATCAGCCTCCGGGAAGAGACCCAGTACTTC. Residues: CASSFISLREETQYF. Complete variable domain (other parts from reference TRBV7-9 and TRBJ2-5): DTGVSQNPRHKITKRGQNVTFRCDPISEHNRLYWYRQTLGQGPEFLTYFQNEAQLEKSRLLSDRFSAERPKGSFSTLEIQRTEQGDSAMYLCASSFISLREETQYFGPGTRLLVL.

The chain is built from TRBV10-3 and TRBJ2-1, with TRBD2 as a possible D gene (6 bases). In germline, CDR1 is ENHRY, CDR2 SYGVKD. The CDR3 extends over 15 amino acids. The V and J ends lost 1 base and 3 bases respectively, with 10 bases between them. In DNA, the CDR3 is TGTGCCATCAGTGAGTTTAGCGGATACTACAATGAGCAGTTCTTC. This sequence encodes CAISEFSGYYNEQFF.

V gene TRBV7-9 combines with J gene TRBJ1-2; perhaps TRBD1 as D (6 bases). Germline V gene lookup returns CDR1 SEHNR and CDR2 FQNEAQ (reference sequence). V was clipped by 3 bases and J by 6 bases, with 11 bases between them. The CDR3 has 13 residues. CDR3 amino acids: CASSLGTTNGYTF. The CDR3 bases are TGTGCCAGCAGCTTGGGGACAACGAATGGCTACACCTTC.

The chain couples TRBV27 to TRBJ2-1; TRBD2 matches at 14 bases. The CDR3 is 17 residues long. In germline, CDR1 is MNHEY, CDR2 SMNVEV (reference sequence). V gave up 3 bases and J gave up 0 bases; unmatched junction bases: 1. The CDR3 is CASSFGTSGSSYNEQFF. CDR3 coding DNA: TGTGCCAGCAGTTTTGGGACTAGCGGGAGCTCCTACAATGAGCAGTTCTTC.

In this sample, this clone turned up once. The genes are TRBV9 and TRBJ2-1; 9 nucleotides match TRBD2. J was trimmed by 2 bases and V by 2 bases; bases with no gene match: 5. CDR1 and CDR2 from the germline V gene are SGDLS and YYNGEE. There are 16 residues in the CDR3. CDR3 nucleotides: TGTGCCAGCAGCGTTTCCGGGACTAGCACCTACAATGAGCAGTTCTTC. This gives the protein CASSVSGTSTYNEQFF.

This rearrangement joins TRBV7-2 to TRBJ2-3, with 8 bases that match TRBD2. Germline values: CDR1 SGHTA, CDR2 FQGNSA. With 5 bases clipped from V and 2 bases from J, the junction kept 3 bases outside the gene matches. The CDR3 is 14 amino acids. The CDR3 nucleotides are TGTGCCAGCAGCCCGACTAGCGCCACAGATACGCAGTATTTT. It specifies CASSPTSATDTQYF.

V is TRBV10-2 and J is TRBJ2-1; 8 bases agree with TRBD2. The CDR3 is made up of 14 amino acids. Per germline, CDR1 WSHSY and CDR2 SAAADI. V dropped 1 base and J dropped 7; count of bases not matched to a gene: 3. The CDR3 nucleotides read TGCGCCAGCAGTGAGTTTAGCGGGATGAATGAGCAGTTCTTC. Translation gives CASSEFSGMNEQFF.

V usage is TRBV11-2 and J usage is TRBJ2-5; 7 bases are a match to TRBD2. The CDR3 extends over 14 amino acids. CDR1 and CDR2 (germline): SGHAT, FQNNGV. V lost 3 bases, J lost 2 bases, and 3 bases stayed unmatched. CDR3 nucleotide sequence: TGTGCCAGCAGCTTGCTAGCGGCGCAAGAGACCCAGTACTTC. It codes for CASSLLAAQETQYF. Supplemented by reference TRBV11-2 and TRBJ2-5, the full variable domain reads EAGVAQSPRYKIIEKRQSVAFWCNPISGHATLYWYQQILGQGPKLLIQFQNNGVVDDSQLPKDRFSAERLKGVDSTLKIQPAKLEDSAVYLCASSLLAAQETQYFGPGTRLLVL.

The rearrangement links TRBV19 to TRBJ2-7; 8 bases fit TRBD1. Looked up from germline, CDR1 is LNHDA and CDR2 is SQIVND (reference sequence). The CDR3 totals 13 residues. The V and J ends lost 3 bases and 3 bases, in that order; junction bases with no gene match: 1. In DNA form, the CDR3 reads TGTGCCAGTAGTATCACAGGGGGCTACGAGCAGTACTTC. As protein: CASSITGGYEQYF.

The rearrangement links TRBV9 to TRBJ1-1; TRBD1 is a possible D gene (6 bases). Trimming shortened V by 0 bases and J by 0 bases, and 9 bases separated the two germline ends. The CDR3 extends over 15 amino acids. Germline CDR1 is SGDLS and CDR2 is YYNGEE. In DNA, the CDR3 is TGTGCCAGCAGCGTAGTTCAGGGGATGAACACTGAAGCTTTCTTT. Translated, it gives CASSVVQGMNTEAFF.

This clone was recorded once. The chain links TRBV5-6 to TRBJ2-7; 13 nucleotides match TRBD2. The CDR3 consists of 14 residues. CDR1 is SGHDT, CDR2 YYEEEE, per germline. J was trimmed by 7 bases and V by 3 bases; bases with no gene match: 4. The CDR3 sequence is CASSWTSGRVEQYF. In DNA, the CDR3 is TGTGCCAGCAGCTGGACTAGCGGGAGAGTGGAGCAGTACTTC.

This clone was observed a few times. The genes are TRBV19 and TRBJ2-7; TRBD2 matches 7 bases. The CDR3 consists of 18 residues. Germline lookup yields CDR1 LNHDA and CDR2 SQIVND (reference sequence). V lost 5 bases, J lost 0 bases, and 16 bases stayed unmatched. The CDR3, as DNA: TGTGCCAGTAGTTCACAATCCTCGGGGGGTTCCATCTCCTACGAGCAGTACTTC. The encoded protein is CASSSQSSGGSISYEQYF.

The chain has TRBV7-6 and TRBJ2-1, with TRBD2 as a possible D gene (6 bases). V lost 5 bases and J lost 8, with 16 bases in between. This CDR3 has 14 residues. Germline V gene lookup returns CDR1 SGHVS and CDR2 FNYEAQ. Here the CDR3 DNA reads TGTGCCAGCAGCGATACGACTAGAGGCTATGAGCAGTTCTTC. Amino acid sequence: CASSDTTRGYEQFF.

Remarks on this clone: Other nucleotide sequences from this sample produce the same CDR3. J is TRBJ1-2 and V is TRBV29-1, with TRBD1 identical over 7 bases. Per germline, CDR1 SQVTM and CDR2 ANQGSEA. CDR3 length: 11 amino acids. J gave up 6 bases and V 7 bases, and 5 bases lay outside the gene matches. CDR3 residues: CSAGTGDGYTF. As DNA, the CDR3 is TGCAGCGCTGGAACAGGGGATGGCTACACCTTC.

This clone was detected once. The J gene is TRBJ2-4, the V gene TRBV18; 7 positions agree with TRBD2. V dropped 3 bases and J dropped 7; count of bases not matched to a gene: 6. This CDR3 has 14 amino acids. Looked up from germline, CDR1 is KGHSH and CDR2 is LQKENI. The CDR3 loop reads CASSPDAGGNIQYF. CDR3 in DNA: TGTGCCAGCTCACCGGACGCCGGGGGGAACATTCAGTACTTC.

On this clone itself: At one end, the junction sequence differs from germline, possibly due to a read error. The chain is built from TRBV28 and TRBJ1-1; 10 bases align to TRBD1. CDR1 and CDR2 from the germline V gene are MDHEN and SYDVKM. CDR3 length equals 11 residues. DNA of the CDR3: TGTGCCAGCAGTCTCGAGGGACAGGGGCTCTTT. It translates to CASSLEGQGLF.